This TCR beta chain was retrieved from a study of cytomegalovirus exposure and HLA in healthy donors. Germline V CDR1 and CDR2: SGDLS, YYNGEE. The germline V and J ends were trimmed by 0 bases and 7 bases, with 13 bases remaining between them. The CDR3 spans 14 residues. The PCR used 60 Vbeta and 13 Jbeta primers. Produced via immunoSEQ multiplex PCR; TCRdb's table is partial and in-frame only. The sample has 95,000 to 150,000 clones, roughly 80% seen once. This TCR derives from a woman aged 18-30 years in good health and CMV-seronegative. The chain carries TRBV9 and TRBJ1-2, with D uncertain. Sequenced: PBMCs. CDR3 sequence reads: CASSVGTSRGGYTF. The CDR3 DNA follows: TGTGCCAGCAGCGTAGGGACCTCCCGGGGTGGCTACACCTTC.